This entry describes one TCR beta chain. Assay runs were performed at deep level. Every subset had its genomic DNA shared out evenly among several immunoSEQ plates. Profiled with immunoSEQ multiplex PCR; TCRdb holds only in-frame clones, not every one. The sample includes millions of clones, more than 80% of them seen just once. Trimming left V 8 bases short and J 0 bases short, with 23 bases between. The CDR3 has 18 amino acids. Germline-derived CDR1 and CDR2 are MDHEN and SYDVKM. The sample originates from a study of shared clonotypes between healthy human individuals. Study at large: The cohort comprised a couple of women and a few men. Their ages spanned 18 to 49 years. A donor's plate count was three for CD4 naive and three for CD4 memory; CD8 naive had two and CD8 memory one.

Sequencing input: naive CD4+ T cells from PBMCs. Subset meaning: CD45RA+ positively selected. This receptor was identified in a man between 18 and 29 years old in good health. Some clones in this sample may be carry-over from other donors' samples. The rearrangement uses TRBV28 and TRBJ1-5, with a possible D match to TRBD1 (5 bases). CDR3 sequence (DNA): TGTGCCAGCCAGTGGAGGTCAGGGACCGTTTATAGCAATCAGCCCCAGCATTTT. Translation gives CASQWRSGTVYSNQPQHF.